The clone carrying this TCR beta chain has a handful of counts. The antigen is undetermined. The data were taken from a study of T cells after posttransplantation cyclophosphamide. Study results and caveats: Blood and skin or GI T cell repertoires showed limited TRB overlap. After PTCy, TRB diversity resembled that of CNI/methotrexate controls.

Peripheral blood was collected from the related graft donor on the marrow donation day. TCRdb's table, derived via immunoSEQ multiplex PCR, lists solely in-frame clones and lacks some. The sample holds 50,000 to 60,000 clones, 94% seen once. J gave up 6 bases and V 5 bases, and 22 bases lay outside the gene matches. Germline assignment: CDR1 MGHRA and CDR2 YSYEKL. The CDR3 has 20 residues. This TCR was sampled from a woman aged 25 to 45 in good health and a related stem cell transplant donor. Material for sequencing was PBMCs. This chain joins TRBV4-1 and TRBJ1-6; TRBD1 aligns across 7 bases. The CDR3 loop is CASSSRDLLTGQSPNSPLHF. CDR3 nucleotides: TGCGCCAGCAGCTCCCGGGACCTCCTCACGGGACAGAGCCCTAATTCACCCCTCCACTTT.